This TCR beta chain was recovered during a study of response to subunit inactivated influenza vaccine. Each CDR3 protein gets one entry after TCRdb re-called the RT-PCR reads with MiXCR. The top ten clones hold less than 8.5% of a sample with about 700,000 distinct CDR3 sequences, 14% of them seen once. General observations from the study: T cells newly recruited by each seasonal influenza vaccination are few, the authors suggested.

This clonotype was seen only a few times. Its antigen is undetermined. The source material was PBMCs from blood, sampled 14 to 15 days before vaccination. The clonotype originates from a man aged 50 or older who received an inactivated influenza vaccine.

The CDR3 loop is CASSQGYGDWADTQYF. In DNA form, the CDR3 reads TGTGCCAGCAGCCAAGGGTATGGGGATTGGGCAGATACGCAGTATTTT. The chain is built from TRBV27 and TRBJ2-3, with D unresolved. The CDR3 length is 16 residues. Germline values: CDR1 MNHEY, CDR2 SMNVEV (reference sequence). The germline V and J ends were trimmed by 6 bases and 4 bases, with 20 bases remaining between them.